This TCR beta chain is from a study of human T cells and chemical hapten exposure. Study as a whole: Alopecia universalis, totalis or areata was present in patients who were mostly female.

Germline lookup yields CDR1 MGHDK and CDR2 SYGVNS. Trimming cost V 4 bases and J 3 bases; bases outside gene matches: 9. This CDR3 is built from 16 residues. TCRdb reanalysed the RACE reads using MiXCR and keeps one entry per CDR3 protein. The table shows fewer than 130,000 distinct CDR3 sequences, with about 10% occurring only once. This clonotype was observed a handful of times. The antigen remains unidentified. Time point specified: patch test 1, 2 weeks after DPC sensitization. The sample's treatment: therapeutic diphenylcyclopropenone sensitization with weekly scalp DPC. The donor pool consisted of alopecia patients aged 18 to 70 years, considered suitable for DPC. Study-level findings and limits: Against controls, expanded TCRs gave rise to significantly more large CDR3 similarity clusters.

Sequences were derived from whole blood, sampled in connection with sensitization to the hapten diphenylcyclopropenone (DPC). The receptor was derived from a woman in her 40s with alopecia areata. Some clones in this sample may be carry-over from other donors' samples. V and J are TRBV25-1 and TRBJ2-7, with 10 bases aligning to TRBD1. The CDR3 spells CASSGLGQGVRYEQYF. CDR3 DNA: TGTGCCAGCAGTGGACTCGGACAGGGGGTCCGCTACGAGCAGTACTTC.